Shown below are 23 T cell receptor beta chains from a single sample sequenced in a study of T cell responses to AZD1222 COVID-19 vaccine. The data were produced by immunoSEQ multiplex PCR, yet TCRdb's version contains in-frame clones alone and is incomplete. The sample includes around 99,000 clones, approximately 86% seen only once; the top ten take around 13%. The material sequenced was peripheral blood, taken on day 0 of MenACWY control vaccination. The receptors were sampled from an adult in good health.

This clone was detected once. This chain uses TRBV6-4 with TRBJ2-6, with 8 nucleotides matching TRBD1. The CDR3 has 18 amino acids. Trimming removed 2 bases from V and 0 bases from J; junction bases left unmatched: 6. The germline V gene has CDR1 MRHNA and CDR2 SNTAGT. The CDR3: CASSDGPGGFSGANVLTF. DNA for the CDR3: TGTGCCAGCAGTGACGGGCCAGGGGGCTTCTCTGGGGCCAACGTCCTGACTTTC.

DNA of the CDR3: TGTGCCAGCAACCCAGGCTCCTATAATTCACCCCTCCACTTT. It is translated as CASNPGSYNSPLHF. The chain links TRBV25-1 to TRBJ1-6; D gene ambiguous. V lost 7 bases and J 0 bases, leaving 7 bases between the germline ends. The V gene's germline CDR1 is MGHDK and CDR2 SYGVNS. The CDR3 covers 14 residues.

The CDR3: CASRELGGGGELFF. The CDR3 nucleotides read TGCGCCAGCAGGGAGCTCGGTGGAGGTGGGGAGCTGTTTTTT. This sequence joins TRBV4-3 and TRBJ2-2; D might be TRBD2 (5 bases). Per the germline V gene, CDR1 is LGHNA and CDR2 is YSLEER. The CDR3 consists of 14 residues. Trimming took off 6 bases at V and 8 bases at J, with 16 bases between the two ends.

This chain connects TRBV5-8 to TRBJ2-7, with D tentatively TRBD1 (5 bases). Between the trimmed V and J ends, which lost 3 bases and 3 bases, there was a span of 13 bases. The CDR3 is made up of 14 amino acids. Germline V CDR1 and CDR2: SGHTS, YDEGEE. The CDR3 nucleotides read TGTGCCAGCAGCTCCCAGGGCTTTGGCTACGAGCAGTACTTC. This sequence encodes CASSSQGFGYEQYF.

The genes are TRBV7-3 and TRBJ2-1; 7 nucleotides align to TRBD2. CDR3 length: 17 amino acids. Germline CDR1 SGHTA, CDR2 FQGTGA. After removal of 0 bases from V and 5 bases from J, the junction contained 10 bases not matched to a gene. The CDR3 sequence is CASSLTPPSGPHNEQFF. The CDR3, as DNA: TGTGCCAGCAGCTTAACCCCGCCTAGCGGTCCTCACAATGAGCAGTTCTTC.

This clone came up once. This chain links TRBV5-6 with TRBJ1-2; 9 bases align to TRBD1. Germline V gene data show CDR1 as SGHDT and CDR2 as YYEEEE. Germline trimming cut 0 bases from V and 5 bases from J; bases unmatched to any gene: 5. This CDR3 comprises 15 residues. The CDR3 here is CASSLGMGTGYGYTF. CDR3 sequence (DNA): TGTGCCAGCAGCTTGGGTATGGGGACAGGGTATGGCTACACCTTC.

CDR3 nucleotide sequence: TGTGCCAGCAGGGAATGCGGGTTTGAAAAACTGTTTTTT. Protein: CASRECGFEKLFF. The J gene is TRBJ1-4, the V gene TRBV21-1. TRBV21-1 constitutes a pseudogene. The CDR3 runs 13 residues.

Written as DNA, the CDR3 is TGTGCCAGCAGCCCGAGTGGCGTCGGCGGCACTGAAGCTTTCTTT. This gives the protein CASSPSGVGGTEAFF. The V gene is TRBV4-2, the J gene TRBJ1-1; unclear D gene. The CDR3 loop spans 15 amino acids. V was trimmed by 4 bases and J by 4 bases, leaving 16 bases between them. The germline V gene encodes CDR1 LGHNA and CDR2 YNFKEQ.

This chain uses TRBV5-1 with TRBJ2-5; no reliable D call. Trimming cost V 0 bases and J 4 bases, with 7 bases left between them. The CDR3 contains 13 residues. Germline CDR1 SGHRS, CDR2 YFSETQ. The CDR3 nucleotides are TGCGCCAGCAGCTTGGCCCCCAGAGAGACCCAGTACTTC. Amino acid sequence: CASSLAPRETQYF.

The gene calls are TRBV6-5 and TRBJ1-2; D is uncertain. Trimming removed 0 bases from V and 2 bases from J, with 7 bases in between. This CDR3 is 14 amino acids long. CDR1 MNHEY and CDR2 SVGAGI come from the germline V gene. The CDR3 coding sequence is TGTGCCAGCAGTTACTCGAGGGTGAACTATGGCTACACCTTC. It is translated as CASSYSRVNYGYTF.

V gene TRBV4-1 combines with J gene TRBJ1-1, with TRBD1 matching 8 bases. CDR3 length: 16 residues. Germline V gene lookup returns CDR1 MGHRA and CDR2 YSYEKL. After removal of 4 bases from V and 4 bases from J, the junction contained 11 bases not matched to a gene. The CDR3 loop reads CASSRKQGEGTTEAFF. CDR3 in DNA: TGCGCCAGCAGCCGGAAACAGGGGGAAGGGACCACTGAAGCTTTCTTT.

The V call is TRBV21-1, the J call TRBJ1-2; the table's D call of TRBD1 was not tested on the DNA. TRBV21-1 is a recognized pseudogene. This CDR3 has 13 residues. The DNA of the CDR3 is TGTGCCAGCAGCAAGGGACATTCCTATGGCTACACCTTC. It yields the protein CASSKGHSYGYTF.

V and J are TRBV30 and TRBJ2-2; the match to TRBD2 covers 9 bases. Losses at the gene ends were 3 bases for V and 4 bases for J; bases not matched to a gene: 3. Germline V gene data show CDR1 as GTSNPN and CDR2 as SVGIG (reference sequence). The CDR3 consists of 14 residues. The CDR3 loop reads CAWRLAGFTGELFF. CDR3 coding DNA: TGTGCCTGGAGGCTAGCGGGATTCACCGGGGAGCTGTTTTTT.

The gene calls are TRBV5-1 and TRBJ2-1, with D perhaps assigned TRBD1 or TRBD2 (5 bases each). The germline V gene has CDR1 SGHRS and CDR2 YFSETQ. V was clipped by 3 bases and J by 1 base, with 8 bases between them. The CDR3 length is 14 residues. The CDR3 DNA reads as TGCGCCAGCAGCTGGGACGGGTCCTACAATGAGCAGTTCTTC. Translating gives CASSWDGSYNEQFF.

The chain couples TRBV6-5 to TRBJ2-7, with TRBD1 matching over 7 bases. The CDR3 is made up of 14 amino acids. CDR1 and CDR2 (germline): MNHEY, SVGAGI. Trimming removed 2 bases from V and 0 bases from J; junction bases left unmatched: 1. CDR3 sequence: CASSYRDSSYEQYF. CDR3 sequence (DNA): TGTGCCAGCAGTTACCGGGACAGCTCCTACGAGCAGTACTTC.

The CDR3 DNA sequence: TGTGCCACCCAAGGCCTAGCGGGAGGAAGTGAGCAGTTCTTC. This encodes CATQGLAGGSEQFF. The genes are TRBV6-5 and TRBJ2-1, with 11 bases aligning to TRBD2. The CDR3 sequence is 14 residues long. V gave up 10 bases and J gave up 9 bases; unmatched junction bases: 11. Germline loops: CDR1 MNHEY, CDR2 SVGAGI.

CDR3 coding DNA: TGCGCCAGCAGCCAGGACTCCTTTGGCGGGGGGCGGCAGCCCCAGCATTTT. It yields the protein CASSQDSFGGGRQPQHF. This sequence joins TRBV4-1 and TRBJ1-5; possible D gene TRBD1, 6 bases. Looked up from germline, CDR1 is MGHRA and CDR2 is YSYEKL. Trimming took off 3 bases at V and 7 bases at J, with 22 bases between the two ends. The CDR3 consists of 17 residues.

V and J are TRBV4-3 and TRBJ2-4; 11 nucleotides line up with TRBD2. Unmatched junction bases numbered 6, after V lost 0 bases and J lost 5 bases. The germline V gene has CDR1 LGHNA and CDR2 YSLEER. The CDR3 loop spans 17 amino acids. CDR3 protein: CASSQDLKTSGENIQYF. CDR3 DNA sequence: TGCGCCAGCAGCCAAGATCTTAAGACTAGCGGGGAAAACATTCAGTACTTC.

This clone was detected a few times. The chain combines TRBV5-1 with TRBJ1-3; weak D call: TRBD1 (6 bases). Deletions cut 0 bases from V and 0 bases from J, with 25 bases between. Germline CDR1 SGHRS, CDR2 YFSETQ. The CDR3 consists of 21 residues. DNA of the CDR3: TGCGCCAGCAGCTTGGCCGAATACTTATCCTACAGGGAGAGCTCTGGAAACACCATATATTTT. Translated: CASSLAEYLSYRESSGNTIYF.

This rearrangement joins TRBV7-6 to TRBJ2-3; the D gene is possibly TRBD2 (8 bases). Germline values: CDR1 SGHVS, CDR2 FNYEAQ. Deletions cut 4 bases from V and 3 bases from J, with 17 bases between. The length of the CDR3 is 16 residues. The CDR3 here is CASSSYRGLETDTQYF. CDR3 sequence (DNA): TGTGCCAGCAGCTCCTACAGGGGACTAGAAACAGATACGCAGTATTTT.

Comment on this clone: Mismatch with germline at one junction end may stem from a read error. The chain recombines TRBV5-4 with TRBJ2-1; D remains unclear. The CDR3 loop spans 15 amino acids. The germline V gene encodes CDR1 SGHNT and CDR2 YYREEE (reference sequence). This CDR3 reads CASRLGVGGHNEQFF. The DNA for the CDR3 is TGTGCCAGCAGATTGGGTGTGGGTGGCCACAATGAGCAGTTCTTC.

The V and J genes are TRBV27 and TRBJ2-7, with D tentatively TRBD1 or TRBD2 (6 bases each). V dropped 6 bases and J dropped 2 bases, with 14 bases sitting between them. CDR3 length: 14 amino acids. The germline V gene encodes CDR1 MNHEY and CDR2 SMNVEV (reference sequence). CDR3 region: CASSLGGPAYEQYF. CDR3 nucleotides: TGTGCCAGCAGCCTTGGGGGGCCTGCCTACGAGCAGTACTTC.

The V and J genes are TRBV14 and TRBJ1-2; no firm D call. CDR1 and CDR2 from the germline V gene are SGHDN and FVKESK. This CDR3 spans 15 amino acids. The V and J ends lost 4 bases and 1 base respectively, with 13 bases between them. This chain's CDR3 is CASSRAAVNNYGYTF. CDR3 in DNA: TGTGCCAGCAGCCGGGCAGCGGTCAATAACTATGGCTACACCTTC. The entire variable domain, with the rest obtained from reference TRBV14 and TRBJ1-2, is as follows: EAGVTQFPSHSVIEKGQTVTLRCDPISGHDNLYWYRRVMGKEIKFLLHFVKESKQDESGMPNNRFLAERTGGTYSTLKVQPAELEDSGVYFCASSRAAVNNYGYTFGSGTRLTVV.